Listed below are T cell receptor beta chains from one sample, sequenced in a study of CD8 T cells in Susac syndrome. TCRdb re-called the immunoSEQ multiplex PCR reads with MiXCR, one entry per CDR3 protein. The sample lists about 210,000 distinct CDR3 sequences, about 96% occurring once. Sequenced: CD4+ T cells from PBMCs. These receptors came from a human donor with multiple sclerosis. Each CDR3 is given without its conserved first and last residue.

>TRBV3-1
ASSQGVSGQPQH
>TRBV1
TSSQEKGQGTYEQY
>TRBV30
AWSVSDRKNTEAF
>TRBV27
ASWASLNTGELF
>TRBV3-1
ASSQEPSRRGYEQY
>TRBV29-1
SVEVHRGLAAYEQY
>TRBV2
ASSAELVPGYYEQY
>TRBV20-1
SARGGAGGTEAF
>TRBV5-1
ASSLRWTSSDEQF
>TRBV29-1
SVGVRGRAYEQY